This TCR beta chain originates from a study of CD8 T cells in ankylosing spondylitis. Study results and limitations: Past studies reported some motif variants in reactive arthritis synovial fluid and blood. In ankylosing spondylitis blood, a motif of roughly eight highly homologous TCR beta variants appeared characteristic. The disease-linked clones had a CD8+ phenotype and low blood frequencies.

To note about this clonotype: What it binds is unknown.

The V and J ends lost 0 bases and 0 bases respectively, with 12 bases between them. This CDR3 has 16 amino acids. Germline V gene data show CDR1 as ENHRY and CDR2 as SYGVKD. By quantitative 5'-RACE with molecular barcodes, the TCR beta libraries were made. TCRdb re-analysed the 5' RACE reads in MiXCR, keeping a single row per CDR3 protein. The sample lists a few hundred thousand distinct CDR3 sequences, around 20% occurring once. This sequence originates from a female donor with ankylosing spondylitis or in good health (not recorded which). V usage is TRBV10-3 and J usage is TRBJ2-7; unclear D gene. The sample comprised blood, either unsorted or a sorted T cell fraction (not recorded which). The CDR3 coding sequence is TGTGCCATCAGTGAGTCTTATGACGGCAGCTCCTACGAGCAGTACTTC. Translation: CAISESYDGSSYEQYF.